This T cell receptor (beta chain) was sequenced during a study of cytomegalovirus exposure and HLA in healthy donors. About the study: Around 80 million unique TCRs from HLA-typed donors were held in an early data release. Study conclusions and caveats: When presence/absence was analysed, sequencing depth was taken to be roughly uniform across donors. Across donors, most TCRs were seen rarely, yet some public ones were widespread. The study carried out a later analysis of TCR beta sequences. It associated 16,951 of them with specific HLA alleles at a false discovery rate of 0.05.

Concerning this clone itself: The antigen is unknown.

Germline-derived CDR1 and CDR2 are SEHNR and FQNEAQ (reference sequence). This CDR3 region has 15 residues. V lost 1 base and J 1 base, leaving 10 bases between the germline ends. The PCR had 60 Vbeta and 13 Jbeta primers. The repertoire was sequenced with immunoSEQ multiplex PCR; TCRdb's copy has only in-frame clones and lacks some. The sample records some 120,000 clones, under 90% being singletons. The clonotype originates from a woman under 40 in good health and CMV-seronegative. J is TRBJ1-1 and V is TRBV7-9; D perhaps matches TRBD1 (5 bases). Sequenced material: PBMCs. CDR3 amino acids: CASSLEGGANTEAFF. CDR3 in DNA: TGTGCCAGCAGCTTAGAAGGAGGGGCGAACACTGAAGCTTTCTTT.